This TCR beta chain was recorded in a study of T cell repertoires in cytomegalovirus infection (dated by TCRdb to about 2019). In the study overall: Peptide stimulations targeted recently identified HLA-C-restricted CMV epitopes, whose presentation resists viral immunomodulation, together with well-studied HLA-B-restricted epitopes. Donor HLA type was relevant to the analysis, because carriage of CMV infection together with the matching HLA type was indicated by public TCR beta signatures.

V is shortened by 2 bases, J by 1 base, and the region joining them spans 14 bases. From the cysteine up to the phenylalanine, the CDR3 has a length of 16 residues. The read is trimmed to its CDR3 DNA, 48 bases read in frame from base 1. Reading the germline V gene gives CDR1 MGHRA and CDR2 YSYEKL. Sequencing was performed on an Illumina HiSeq 1500. The public sequencing data were trimmed at Q25 with fastp and processed into clonotypes with MiXCR by TCRdb, which kept only in-frame beta chains. Rows with a matching CDR3 protein are joined into one entry that keeps the most common DNA and genes. The table for this sample lists about a million distinct CDR3 sequences; roughly 30% of them were counted only once. The ten largest clones capture around 15% of the sample. The sample's treatment or condition label, in plain terms: in vitro stimulation with specific CMV peptide epitopes to enrich CMV-specific T cells.

Broad study findings and their caveats: The ex vivo response was dominated by HLA-C-restricted CMV-specific TCR beta clonotypes, and the single most frequent clonotype in two of eight donors was supplied by these HLA-C-restricted clonotypes. Cumulative frequency of public TCR beta family members discriminated carriers of CMV infection plus the relevant HLA type in this cohort and an independent approximately 370-donor cohort.

In regard to this clonotype: No cognate antigen has been identified for it. It has no much larger one-base neighbor in the sample; base qualities were not kept.

The chain employs TRBV4-1 and TRBJ1-1, with a tentative D gene TRBD1 over 5 matching bases. Sample: cultured CD8+ T cells from PBMCs, taken from culture after CMV antigen stimulation. The receptor comes from a human donor in good health (CMV status not recorded). Some clones in this sample may be carry-over from other donors' samples. The CDR3 reads CASSQPPTDPNTEAFF. The bases are TGCGCCAGCAGCCAACCGCCGACAGATCCGAACACTGAAGCTTTCTTT.